Listed here are 22 T cell receptor beta chains from one sample, sequenced in a study of shared clonotypes between healthy human individuals. Only in-frame clones appear in the TCRdb table, and some are missing; sequencing was by immunoSEQ multiplex PCR. The sample includes 850,000 to 1,200,000 clones, 70% to 80% of them seen just once. The specimen sequenced was memory CD4+ T cells sorted from blood. This sample's subset: CD45RA-negative fraction. These receptors came from a man aged 18 to 29 in good health.

The chain employs TRBV19 and TRBJ1-5, with TRBD1 matching 9 bases. V lost 7 bases, J lost 9 bases, and 7 bases stayed unmatched. Germline CDR1 and CDR2: LNHDA and SQIVND (reference sequence). The CDR3 runs to 13 residues. CDR3 sequence reads: CASTVTGGGPQHF. CDR3 DNA sequence: TGTGCCAGTACCGTGACAGGGGGAGGGCCCCAGCATTTT.

This clone was detected a few times. The rearrangement links TRBV30 to TRBJ1-2; weak D call: TRBD1 (5 bases). The length of the CDR3 is 15 residues. Trimming shortened V by 1 base and J by 6 bases, and 18 bases separated the two germline ends. Germline values: CDR1 GTSNPN, CDR2 SVGIG (reference sequence). CDR3 in DNA: TGTGCCTGGAGTGCCTCCGACAGCCTTTTGGATGGCTACACCTTC. Amino acid sequence: CAWSASDSLLDGYTF.

The gene calls are TRBV10-2 and TRBJ2-7, with a tentative D call TRBD1 (5 bases). The CDR3 totals 13 residues. CDR1 is WSHSY, CDR2 SAAADI, per germline. Trimming took off 6 bases at V and 2 bases at J, with 11 bases between the two ends. The CDR3 region is CASSPGWPYEQYF. CDR3 coding DNA: TGCGCCAGCAGCCCAGGGTGGCCCTACGAGCAGTACTTC.

V is TRBV10-3 and J is TRBJ1-5; D ambiguous. CDR1 and CDR2 (germline): ENHRY, SYGVKD. V dropped 3 bases and J dropped 3 bases, with 6 bases sitting between them. This CDR3 has 13 amino acids. The CDR3 is CAISDGFNQPQHF. DNA of the CDR3: TGTGCCATCAGTGACGGATTCAATCAGCCCCAGCATTTT.

The CDR3 region is CATSRDEADTQYF. The CDR3 DNA reads as TGTGCCACCAGCAGAGATGAGGCAGATACGCAGTATTTT. The chain couples TRBV15 to TRBJ2-3; D is uncertain. Germline V CDR1 and CDR2: LNHNV, YYDKDF (reference sequence). This CDR3 contains 13 residues. Trimming took off 0 bases at V and 4 bases at J, with 5 bases between the two ends.

V usage is TRBV6-6 and J usage is TRBJ1-5; D gene unclear. Between the trimmed V and J ends, which lost 4 bases and 4 bases, there was a span of 14 bases. Germline V gene lookup returns CDR1 MNHNY and CDR2 SVGAGI (reference sequence). CDR3 length equals 15 residues. This CDR3 reads CASSFETIANQPQHF. The CDR3 DNA sequence: TGTGCCAGCAGTTTCGAGACAATCGCTAATCAGCCCCAGCATTTT.

The V call is TRBV30, the J call TRBJ1-2; 9 nucleotides align to TRBD1. In germline, CDR1 is GTSNPN, CDR2 SVGIG (reference sequence). This CDR3 is 16 amino acids long. With 0 bases clipped from V and 5 bases from J, the junction kept 10 bases outside the gene matches. Here the CDR3 reads CAWSVGVQGARYGYTF. CDR3 bases: TGTGCCTGGAGTGTAGGGGTACAGGGGGCGCGTTATGGCTACACCTTC.

CDR3 bases: TGTGCCAGCAGCTACGGACAGGTTGAGGGCTACACCTTC. Translated, it gives CASSYGQVEGYTF. The genes are TRBV11-1 and TRBJ1-2, with 7 bases that match TRBD1. The CDR3 sequence is 13 residues long. In germline, CDR1 is SGHAT, CDR2 FQDESV (reference sequence). V lost 4 bases and J lost 8; bases outside the gene matches: 7. Based on the CDR3 plus reference TRBV11-1 and TRBJ1-2, the full variable domain is EAEVAQSPRYKITEKSQAVAFWCDPISGHATLYWYRQILGQGPELLVQFQDESVVDDSQLPKDRFSAERLKGVDSTLKIQPAELGDSAMYLCASSYGQVEGYTFGSGTRLTVV.

The CDR3 reads CASSGLAGSYEQYF. The CDR3 nucleotides are TGTGCCAGCAGTGGACTAGCGGGGTCCTACGAGCAGTACTTC. The chain couples TRBV2 to TRBJ2-7, with 11 bases fitting TRBD2. CDR3 size: 14 residues. In germline, CDR1 is SNHLY, CDR2 FYNNEI. V shed 4 bases, J shed 1 base, and the junction held 0 bases outside the gene matches.

The table lists this clone with a count of one. The rearrangement links TRBV11-3 to TRBJ2-1; unclear D gene. CDR3 size: 15 residues. Trimming took off 5 bases at V and 7 bases at J, with 18 bases between the two ends. Germline V gene lookup returns CDR1 SGHNT and CDR2 YENEEA. CDR3 nucleotide sequence: TGTGCCAGCAGCCTCCGGTCAAGTCAAGAAAATGAGCAGTTCTTC. Residues: CASSLRSSQENEQFF.

Only one count was recorded for this clone. A much larger clonotype is one base distant, so this may be a read error. This rearrangement joins TRBV10-1 to TRBJ2-7; tentatively, D is TRBD1 (6 bases). This CDR3 is 17 amino acids long. V was trimmed by 0 bases and J by 0 bases, leaving 15 bases between them. CDR1 and CDR2 (germline): WNHNN, SYGVQD (reference sequence). The CDR3 is CASSESEGVKSSYEQYF. The CDR3 nucleotides are TGCGCCAGCAGTGAGTCCGAGGGGGTCAAGAGCTCCTACGAGCAGTACTTC.

This chain connects TRBV7-2 to TRBJ2-1; TRBD1 matches at 8 bases. The germline V gene has CDR1 SGHTA and CDR2 FQGNSA. There are 16 residues in the CDR3. The V gene end was trimmed by 0 bases and the J gene end by 0 bases; junction bases not matched to a gene: 1. In DNA, the CDR3 is TGTGCCAGCAGCTTAGCCGGGACAGGCTCCTACAATGAGCAGTTCTTC. Its protein is CASSLAGTGSYNEQFF.

V and J are TRBV19 and TRBJ2-1, with a possible D match to TRBD2 (6 bases). The CDR3 loop spans 16 amino acids. Germline CDR1 reads LNHDA; CDR2 reads SQIVND (reference sequence). V shed 4 bases and J shed 4 bases, with 17 bases lying between them. CDR3 coding DNA: TGTGCCAGTAGTAGGCAGTCCGTACTAGCTTACAATGAGCAGTTCTTC. This codes for CASSRQSVLAYNEQFF. The variable domain in full, completed from reference TRBV19 and TRBJ2-1, reads DGGITQSPKYLFRKEGQNVTLSCEQNLNHDAMYWYRQDPGQGLRLIYYSQIVNDFQKGDIAEGYSVSREKKESFPLTVTSAQKNPTAFYLCASSRQSVLAYNEQFFGPGTRLTVL.

This clone was recorded a few times. J is TRBJ1-5 and V is TRBV7-2, with D perhaps TRBD1 (5 bases). Trimming removed 4 bases at V and 10 bases at J, with 14 bases between. The CDR3 covers 13 residues. Germline V gene sequence: CDR1 SGHTA, CDR2 FQGNSA. This CDR3 is CASSSSWGRPQHF. The CDR3 DNA sequence: TGTGCCAGCAGCTCCTCGTGGGGCCGACCCCAGCATTTT.

The count of this clone is one. V and J are TRBV7-6 and TRBJ2-1; TRBD2 aligns across 10 bases. Unmatched junction bases numbered 11, after V lost 1 base and J lost 8 bases. The germline V gene has CDR1 SGHVS and CDR2 FNYEAQ. The CDR3 loop spans 17 amino acids. The CDR3 nucleotides are TGTGCCAGCAGCTTAGAGGTAGCGGGAGGTAGGGGTGATGAGCAGTTCTTC. Protein product: CASSLEVAGGRGDEQFF.

V is TRBV11-2 and J is TRBJ2-3, with 12 bases aligning to TRBD2. The CDR3 consists of 14 residues. Germline-derived CDR1 and CDR2 are SGHAT and FQNNGV. V lost 5 bases and J lost 7; bases outside the gene matches: 4. CDR3 sequence (DNA): TGTGCCAGCAGCCAGACTAGCGGGAGTAATACGCAGTATTTT. Translated: CASSQTSGSNTQYF.

The chain carries TRBV12-1 and TRBJ2-4; the table gives TRBD2 as D, unverified against the DNA. TRBV12-1 is reported as a pseudogene. This CDR3 has 16 residues. This CDR3 is CASSIERELPKNIQYF. The CDR3 DNA follows: TGTGCCAGCAGCATCGAGCGGGAGCTCCCCAAAAACATTCAGTACTTC.

The J gene is TRBJ2-1, the V gene TRBV7-9; 8 bases are shared with TRBD1. The CDR3 has 13 residues. Germline CDR1 reads SEHNR; CDR2 reads FQNEAQ (reference sequence). The V gene end was trimmed by 0 bases and the J gene end by 10 bases; junction bases not matched to a gene: 2. The CDR3 sequence: CASSLARQGEQFF. The CDR3 DNA is TGTGCCAGCAGCTTAGCCCGACAGGGGGAGCAGTTCTTC.

The chain links TRBV25-1 to TRBJ1-1; no clear D gene. Deletions cut 3 bases from V and 1 base from J, with 12 bases between. Germline V gene lookup returns CDR1 MGHDK and CDR2 SYGVNS. The CDR3 totals 15 residues. The CDR3 sequence is CASSEPSSGNTEAFF. The CDR3 DNA is TGTGCCAGCAGTGAGCCCTCGTCGGGGAACACTGAAGCTTTCTTT.

The chain uses TRBV11-1 and TRBJ2-5; 10 nucleotides align to TRBD2. The V gene end was trimmed by 2 bases and the J gene end by 4 bases; junction bases not matched to a gene: 10. Germline V gives CDR1 SGHAT, CDR2 FQDESV (reference sequence). The CDR3 runs 17 residues. The CDR3 protein is CASSLHGQSSGGETQYF. CDR3 sequence (DNA): TGTGCCAGCAGCTTACACGGTCAGTCTAGCGGGGGAGAGACCCAGTACTTC.

In nucleotides, the CDR3 is TGTGCCAGCAGTGTTCGGAGTCTGGGAGCCAACGTCCTGACTTTC. This encodes CASSVRSLGANVLTF. This chain uses TRBV2 with TRBJ2-6; D is undetermined. The CDR3 is 15 amino acids. The V gene lost 4 bases and the J gene lost 7 bases, with 14 bases spanning the gap. CDR1 and CDR2 from the germline V gene are SNHLY and FYNNEI.

The rearrangement uses TRBV14 and TRBJ1-5, with TRBD1 as a possible D gene (6 bases). Looked up from germline, CDR1 is SGHDN and CDR2 is FVKESK. V dropped 3 bases and J dropped 3 bases, with 15 bases sitting between them. The CDR3 runs 16 residues. Written as DNA, the CDR3 is TGTGCCAGCAGCCACCTGGAGAGACAGGTCAATCAGCCCCAGCATTTT. It specifies CASSHLERQVNQPQHF. Full variable domain (missing parts from reference TRBV14 and TRBJ1-5): EAGVTQFPSHSVIEKGQTVTLRCDPISGHDNLYWYRRVMGKEIKFLLHFVKESKQDESGMPNNRFLAERTGGTYSTLKVQPAELEDSGVYFCASSHLERQVNQPQHFGDGTRLSIL.